This T cell receptor beta chain was captured in a study of blood T cell repertoires in COVID-19. Study-wide background: Specimens from acute and convalescent COVID-19 originated in the United States, Italy and Spain. From T cells, B-cell-depleted T cells, or PBMCs came the material, which was cDNA or gDNA.

Measured with immunoSEQ multiplex PCR; TCRdb has only the in-frame clones, and not every one. The sample lists roughly 60,000 clones; around 90% were seen once. This CDR3 is built from 14 residues. Germline lookup yields CDR1 SEHNR and CDR2 FQNEAQ (reference sequence). V lost 4 bases, J lost 1 base, and 10 bases lay in between. The rearrangement uses TRBV7-9 and TRBJ2-5, with D possibly being TRBD1 (6 bases). Input material: peripheral blood. The sequence derives from a middle-aged man with COVID-19, enrolled during active disease. The CDR3 is CASSSDSVQETQYF. The DNA of the CDR3 is TGTGCCAGCAGCTCGGACAGTGTCCAAGAGACCCAGTACTTC.